The clone carrying this TCR beta chain was counted once. These data originate in a study of blood T cells in healthy people across ages. Total RNA, at least 6 micrograms per sample, was extracted from PBMCs. Using a J-beta primer mix together with a sample-barcoded 5' primer, a second PCR was run for about 6 to 12 cycles. The authors tagged each cDNA molecule using a template-switch adaptor with 12 random nucleotides. TCRdb redid the calling of the 5' RACE reads with MiXCR, one entry per CDR3 protein. The table has 1.4 million or so distinct CDR3 sequences, approximately 39% seen once. The clonotype originates from a woman aged 18-29 years in good health. The sample taken for sequencing was blood.

Here the CDR3 DNA reads TGCGCCAGCAGCCAACCCCCGGGGACGGCGGCCGATACGCAGTATTTT. It yields the protein CASSQPPGTAADTQYF. This chain uses TRBV4-1 with TRBJ2-3; either TRBD1 or TRBD2 may supply D (5 bases each). The ends were cut back, 2 bases at V and 6 bases at J, with 18 bases in the middle. This CDR3 comprises 16 residues. CDR1 is MGHRA and CDR2 is YSYEKL in the germline V gene.